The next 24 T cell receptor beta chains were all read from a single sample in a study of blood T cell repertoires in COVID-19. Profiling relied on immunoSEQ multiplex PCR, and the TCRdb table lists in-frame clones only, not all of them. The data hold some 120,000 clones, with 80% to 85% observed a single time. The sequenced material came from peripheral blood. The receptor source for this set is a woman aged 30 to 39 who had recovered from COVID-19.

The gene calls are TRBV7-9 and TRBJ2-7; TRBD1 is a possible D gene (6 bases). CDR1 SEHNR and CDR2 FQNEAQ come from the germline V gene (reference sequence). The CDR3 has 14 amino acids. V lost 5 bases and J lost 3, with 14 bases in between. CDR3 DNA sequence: TGTGCCAGCAGCCCGCTCCAGGGGATCTACGAGCAGTACTTC. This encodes CASSPLQGIYEQYF.

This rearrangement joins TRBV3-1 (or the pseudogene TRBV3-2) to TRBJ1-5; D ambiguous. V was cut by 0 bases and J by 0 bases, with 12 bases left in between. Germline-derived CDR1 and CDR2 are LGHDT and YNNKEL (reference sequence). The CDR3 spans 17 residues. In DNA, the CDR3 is TGTGCCAGCAGCCAAGATTCTACCGGGTATAGCAATCAGCCCCAGCATTTT. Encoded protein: CASSQDSTGYSNQPQHF.

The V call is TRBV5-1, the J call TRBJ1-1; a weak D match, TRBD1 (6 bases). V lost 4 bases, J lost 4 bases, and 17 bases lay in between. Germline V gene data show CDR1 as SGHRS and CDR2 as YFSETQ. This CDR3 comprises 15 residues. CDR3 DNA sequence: TGCGCCAGCAGCCCTTCGGGGGGCGGTGGCACTGAAGCTTTCTTT. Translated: CASSPSGGGGTEAFF.

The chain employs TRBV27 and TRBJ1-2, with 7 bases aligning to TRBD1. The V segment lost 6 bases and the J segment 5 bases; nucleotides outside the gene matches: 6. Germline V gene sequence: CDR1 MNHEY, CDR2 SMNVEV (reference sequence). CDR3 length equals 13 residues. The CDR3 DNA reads TGTGCCAGCAGATCAACAGGGGAGTATGGCTACACCTTC. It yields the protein CASRSTGEYGYTF.

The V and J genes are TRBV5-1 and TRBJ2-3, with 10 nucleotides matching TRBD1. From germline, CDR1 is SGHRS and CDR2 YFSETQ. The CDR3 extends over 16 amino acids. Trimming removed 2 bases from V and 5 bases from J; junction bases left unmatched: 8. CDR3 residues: CASSFYAGTGEDTQYF. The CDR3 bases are TGCGCCAGCAGCTTCTACGCCGGGACAGGGGAAGATACGCAGTATTTT.

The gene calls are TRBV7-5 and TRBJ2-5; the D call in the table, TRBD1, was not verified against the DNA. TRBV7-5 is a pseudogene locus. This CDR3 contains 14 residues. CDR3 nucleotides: TGTGCCAGAAGCCGTCGTCTAAGAGGGGGGACCCAGTACTTC. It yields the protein CARSRRLRGGTQYF.

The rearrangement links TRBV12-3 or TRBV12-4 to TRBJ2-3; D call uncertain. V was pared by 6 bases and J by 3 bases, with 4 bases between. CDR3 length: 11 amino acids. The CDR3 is CASSPTDTQYF. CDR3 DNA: TGTGCCAGCAGCCCTACAGATACGCAGTATTTT.

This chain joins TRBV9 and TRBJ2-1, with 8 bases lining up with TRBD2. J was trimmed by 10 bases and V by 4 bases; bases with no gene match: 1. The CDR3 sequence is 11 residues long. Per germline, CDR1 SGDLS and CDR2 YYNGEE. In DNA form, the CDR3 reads TGTGCCAGCAGCCCGGGGGGGGAGCAGTTCTTC. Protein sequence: CASSPGGEQFF.

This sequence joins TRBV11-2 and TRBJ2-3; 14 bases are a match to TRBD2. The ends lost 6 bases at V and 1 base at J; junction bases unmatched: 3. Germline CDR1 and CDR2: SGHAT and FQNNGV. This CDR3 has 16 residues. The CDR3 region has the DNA TGTGCCAGCAGGAGACTAGCGGGGGGGGGCACAGATACGCAGTATTTT. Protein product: CASRRLAGGGTDTQYF.

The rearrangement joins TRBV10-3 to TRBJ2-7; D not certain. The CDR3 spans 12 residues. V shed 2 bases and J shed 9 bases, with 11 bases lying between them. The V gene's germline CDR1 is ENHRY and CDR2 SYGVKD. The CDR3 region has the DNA TGTGCCATCAGTGAGGGCAATCGGAGGCAGTACTTC. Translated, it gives CAISEGNRRQYF.

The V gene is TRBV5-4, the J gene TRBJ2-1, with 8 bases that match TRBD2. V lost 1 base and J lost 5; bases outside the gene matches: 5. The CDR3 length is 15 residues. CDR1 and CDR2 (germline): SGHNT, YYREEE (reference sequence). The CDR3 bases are TGTGCCAGCAGCTTGTCCGGGAGGGCCAACAATGAGCAGTTCTTC. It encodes CASSLSGRANNEQFF.

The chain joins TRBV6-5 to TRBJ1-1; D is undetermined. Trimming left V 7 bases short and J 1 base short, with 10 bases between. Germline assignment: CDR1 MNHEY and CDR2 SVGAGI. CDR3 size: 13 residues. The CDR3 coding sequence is TGTGCCAGCATCATGTCAGGGAACACTGAAGCTTTCTTT. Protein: CASIMSGNTEAFF.

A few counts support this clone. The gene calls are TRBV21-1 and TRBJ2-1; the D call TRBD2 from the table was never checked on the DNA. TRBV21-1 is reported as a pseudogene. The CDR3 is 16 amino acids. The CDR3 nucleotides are TGTGCCAGCAGCAATTTACTGGCGGAGCTTAACAATGAGCAGTTCTTC. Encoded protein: CASSNLLAELNNEQFF.

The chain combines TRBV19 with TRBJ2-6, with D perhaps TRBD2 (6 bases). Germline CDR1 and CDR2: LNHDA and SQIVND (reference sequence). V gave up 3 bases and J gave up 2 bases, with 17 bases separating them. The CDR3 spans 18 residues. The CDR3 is CASSMFGGLYPGANVLTF. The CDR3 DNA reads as TGTGCCAGTAGTATGTTTGGGGGGTTGTACCCTGGGGCCAACGTCCTGACTTTC. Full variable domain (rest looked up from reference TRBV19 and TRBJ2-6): DGGITQSPKYLFRKEGQNVTLSCEQNLNHDAMYWYRQDPGQGLRLIYYSQIVNDFQKGDIAEGYSVSREKKESFPLTVTSAQKNPTAFYLCASSMFGGLYPGANVLTFGAGSRLTVL.

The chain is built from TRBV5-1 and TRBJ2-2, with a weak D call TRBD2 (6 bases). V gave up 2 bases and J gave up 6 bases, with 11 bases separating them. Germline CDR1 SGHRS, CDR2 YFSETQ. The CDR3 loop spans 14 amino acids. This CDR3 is CASSFTGSPGELFF. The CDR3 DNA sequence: TGCGCCAGCAGCTTTACCGGGAGCCCCGGGGAGCTGTTTTTT.

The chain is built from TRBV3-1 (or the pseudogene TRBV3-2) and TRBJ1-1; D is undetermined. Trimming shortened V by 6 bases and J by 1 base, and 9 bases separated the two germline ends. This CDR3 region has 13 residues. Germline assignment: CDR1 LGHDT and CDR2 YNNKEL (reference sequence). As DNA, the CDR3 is TGTGCCAGCAGACGGGGTGAGAACACTGAAGCTTTCTTT. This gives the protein CASRRGENTEAFF.

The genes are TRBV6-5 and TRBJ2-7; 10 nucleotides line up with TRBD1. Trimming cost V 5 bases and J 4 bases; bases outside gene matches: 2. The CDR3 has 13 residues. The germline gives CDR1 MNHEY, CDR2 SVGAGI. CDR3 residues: CASSRDRGYEQYF. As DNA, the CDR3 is TGTGCCAGCAGTAGGGACAGGGGTTACGAGCAGTACTTC.

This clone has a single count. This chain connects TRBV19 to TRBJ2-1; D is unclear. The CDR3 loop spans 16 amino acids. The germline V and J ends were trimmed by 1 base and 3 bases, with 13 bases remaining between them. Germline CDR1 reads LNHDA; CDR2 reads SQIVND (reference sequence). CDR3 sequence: CASSIGTTKFYNEQFF. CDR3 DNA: TGTGCCAGTAGTATAGGAACTACCAAATTCTACAATGAGCAGTTCTTC. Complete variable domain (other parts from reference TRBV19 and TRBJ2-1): DGGITQSPKYLFRKEGQNVTLSCEQNLNHDAMYWYRQDPGQGLRLIYYSQIVNDFQKGDIAEGYSVSREKKESFPLTVTSAQKNPTAFYLCASSIGTTKFYNEQFFGPGTRLTVL.

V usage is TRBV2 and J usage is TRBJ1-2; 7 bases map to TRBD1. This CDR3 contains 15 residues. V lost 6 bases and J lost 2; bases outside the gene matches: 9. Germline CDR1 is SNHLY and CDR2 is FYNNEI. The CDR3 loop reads CASRPQGNSNYGYTF. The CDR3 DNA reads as TGTGCCAGCAGACCACAGGGGAACTCAAACTATGGCTACACCTTC.

In DNA, the CDR3 is TGCGCCAGCAGCCAAGTGGTGGGGCCCTACGAGCAGTACTTC. It specifies CASSQVVGPYEQYF. V gene TRBV4-1 combines with J gene TRBJ2-7; possibly TRBD1 for D (5 bases). This CDR3 has 14 residues. CDR1 is MGHRA, CDR2 YSYEKL, per germline. V dropped 1 base and J dropped 2 bases, with 9 bases sitting between them.

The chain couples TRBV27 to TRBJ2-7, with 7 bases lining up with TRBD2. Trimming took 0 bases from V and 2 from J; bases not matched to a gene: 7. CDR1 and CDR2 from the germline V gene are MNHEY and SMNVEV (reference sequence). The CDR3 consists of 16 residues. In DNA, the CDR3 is TGTGCCAGCAGTTTATCCCCGCTAGCGGACACCTACGAGCAGTACTTC. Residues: CASSLSPLADTYEQYF.

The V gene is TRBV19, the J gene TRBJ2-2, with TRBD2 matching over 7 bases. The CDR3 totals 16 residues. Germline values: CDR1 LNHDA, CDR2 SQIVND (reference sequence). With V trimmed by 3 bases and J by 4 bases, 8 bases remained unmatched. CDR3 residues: CASSIGWEGRTGELFF. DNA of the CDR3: TGTGCCAGTAGTATCGGCTGGGAGGGCCGCACCGGGGAGCTGTTTTTT.

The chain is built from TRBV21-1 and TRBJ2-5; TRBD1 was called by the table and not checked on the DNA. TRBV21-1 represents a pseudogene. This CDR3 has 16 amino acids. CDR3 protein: CASSKGGQGRGETQYF. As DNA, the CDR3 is TGTGCCAGCAGCAAAGGGGGACAGGGCCGAGGAGAGACCCAGTACTTC.

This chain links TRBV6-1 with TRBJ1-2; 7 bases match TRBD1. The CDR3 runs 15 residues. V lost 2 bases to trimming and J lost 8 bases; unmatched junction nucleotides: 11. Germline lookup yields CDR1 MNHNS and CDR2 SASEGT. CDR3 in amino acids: CASSENPTGAEGYTF. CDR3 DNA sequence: TGTGCCAGCAGTGAAAACCCCACAGGGGCGGAAGGCTACACCTTC.